This T cell receptor (beta chain) derives from a study of OX40 agonist ivuxolimab in advanced cancers. Study-wide context: It was ivuxolimab, an agonistic anti-OX40 (CD134) antibody, that patients were treated with. Every 2 weeks, ivuxolimab was infused into the patients intravenously at between 0.01 and 10 mg/kg.

Data came from immunoSEQ multiplex PCR; TCRdb stores just in-frame clones and leaves some out. The table includes approximately 130,000 clones, roughly nine tenths detected once. Comment on this clone: Its antigen is not known.

The CDR3 has 14 amino acids. V lost 3 bases and J 5 bases, leaving 13 bases between the germline ends. Germline assignment: CDR1 SGHTA and CDR2 FQGNSA. Study results and caveats: Undetermined was the antigen specificity of the expanded peripheral T cells. Dosing at 0.1 to 3.0 mg/kg was accompanied by clonal expansion of CD4+ and CD8+ blood T cells by week 6.

The TCR was taken from an adult with an advanced solid tumor such as melanoma, head and neck, liver or kidney cancer. Source: CD4+ or CD8+ T cells sorted from blood, taken in a trial of the OX40 agonist ivuxolimab. The chain uses TRBV7-2 and TRBJ2-5, with a possible D match to TRBD2 (5 bases). DNA for the CDR3: TGTGCCAGCAGCTTCCGTGGGAGTACGGAGACCCAGTACTTC. It yields the protein CASSFRGSTETQYF.